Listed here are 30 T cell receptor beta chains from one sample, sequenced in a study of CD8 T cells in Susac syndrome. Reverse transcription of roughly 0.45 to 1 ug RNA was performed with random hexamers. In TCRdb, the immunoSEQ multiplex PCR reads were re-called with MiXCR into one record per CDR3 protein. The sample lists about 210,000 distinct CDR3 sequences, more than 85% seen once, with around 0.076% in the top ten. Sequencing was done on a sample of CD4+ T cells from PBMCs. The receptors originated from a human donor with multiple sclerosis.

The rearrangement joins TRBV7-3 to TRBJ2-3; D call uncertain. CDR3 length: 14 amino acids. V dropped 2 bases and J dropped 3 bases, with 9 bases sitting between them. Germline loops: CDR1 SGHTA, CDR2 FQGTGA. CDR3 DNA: TGTGCCAGCAGCTTAGGGCATAGTACAGATACGCAGTATTTT. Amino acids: CASSLGHSTDTQYF.

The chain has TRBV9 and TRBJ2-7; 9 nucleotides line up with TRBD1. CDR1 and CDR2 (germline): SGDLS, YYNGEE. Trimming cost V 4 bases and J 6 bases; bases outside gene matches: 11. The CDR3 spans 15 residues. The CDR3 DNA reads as TGTGCCAGCAGCAACCGCAGGACAGGGGATTCCGAGCAGTACTTC. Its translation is CASSNRRTGDSEQYF.

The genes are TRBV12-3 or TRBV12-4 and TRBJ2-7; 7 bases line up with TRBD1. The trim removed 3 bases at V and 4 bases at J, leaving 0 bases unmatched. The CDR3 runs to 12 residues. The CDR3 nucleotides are TGTGCCAGCAGTTTGACAGGGTACGAGCAGTACTTC. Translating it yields CASSLTGYEQYF.

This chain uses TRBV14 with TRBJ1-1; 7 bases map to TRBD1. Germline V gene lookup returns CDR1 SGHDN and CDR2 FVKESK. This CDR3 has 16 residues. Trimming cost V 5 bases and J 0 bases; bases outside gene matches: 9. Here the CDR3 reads CASSTDRPQMNTEAFF. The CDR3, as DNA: TGTGCCAGCAGCACGGACAGGCCACAGATGAACACTGAAGCTTTCTTT.

As DNA, the CDR3 is TGTGCCAGCTCCACGGGGGCCCCGGGGTCCAATCAGCCCCAGCATTTT. Its protein is CASSTGAPGSNQPQHF. The chain couples TRBV18 to TRBJ1-5; tentatively, D is TRBD1 (6 bases). V was shortened by 6 bases and J by 3 bases, with 18 bases between the two germline ends. Germline CDR1 and CDR2: KGHSH and LQKENI. This CDR3 has 16 amino acids.

CDR3 sequence (DNA): TGTGCCTGGATGCGTACGACTGAAGCTTTCTTT. Its translation is CAWMRTTEAFF. The chain couples TRBV30 to TRBJ1-1; D remains ambiguous. There are 11 residues in the CDR3. Germline loops: CDR1 GTSNPN, CDR2 SVGIG (reference sequence). The ends were cut back, 4 bases at V and 5 bases at J, with 8 bases in the middle.

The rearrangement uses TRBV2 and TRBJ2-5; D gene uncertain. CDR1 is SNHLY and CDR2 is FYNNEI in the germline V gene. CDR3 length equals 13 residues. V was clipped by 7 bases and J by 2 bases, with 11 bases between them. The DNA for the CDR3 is TGTGCCAGCACCCTAGGCTTACAAGAGACCCAGTACTTC. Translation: CASTLGLQETQYF.

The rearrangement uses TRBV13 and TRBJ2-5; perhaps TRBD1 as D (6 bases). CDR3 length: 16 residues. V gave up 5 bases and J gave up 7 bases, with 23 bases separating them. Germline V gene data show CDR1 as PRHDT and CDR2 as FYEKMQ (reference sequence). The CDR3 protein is CASSQEGGLTPATQYF. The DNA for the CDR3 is TGTGCCAGCAGCCAAGAAGGGGGTCTCACCCCAGCGACCCAGTACTTC.

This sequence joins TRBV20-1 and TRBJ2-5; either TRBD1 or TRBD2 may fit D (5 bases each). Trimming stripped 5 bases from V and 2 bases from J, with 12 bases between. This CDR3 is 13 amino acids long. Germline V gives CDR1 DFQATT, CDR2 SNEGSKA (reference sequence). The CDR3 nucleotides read TGCAGTGCTGGAGTGGGGGAGCAAGAGACCCAGTACTTC. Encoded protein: CSAGVGEQETQYF.

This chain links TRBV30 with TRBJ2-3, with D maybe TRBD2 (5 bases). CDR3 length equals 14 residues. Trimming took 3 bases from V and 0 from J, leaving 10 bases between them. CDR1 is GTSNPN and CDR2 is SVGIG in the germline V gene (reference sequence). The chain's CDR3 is CAWSGLLSTDTQYF. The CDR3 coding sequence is TGTGCCTGGAGCGGACTTTTAAGCACAGATACGCAGTATTTT.

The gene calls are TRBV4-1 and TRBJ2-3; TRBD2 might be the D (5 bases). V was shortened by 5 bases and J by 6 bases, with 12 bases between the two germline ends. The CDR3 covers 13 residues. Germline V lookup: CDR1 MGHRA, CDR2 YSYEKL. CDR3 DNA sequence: TGCGCCAGCAGCGTGGACGAGCGGGATACGCAGTATTTT. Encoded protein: CASSVDERDTQYF.

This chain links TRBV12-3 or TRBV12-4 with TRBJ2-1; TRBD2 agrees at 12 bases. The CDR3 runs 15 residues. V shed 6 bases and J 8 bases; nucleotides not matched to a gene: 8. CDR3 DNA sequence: TGTGCCAGCAGGCCCGGACTAGCGGGGCCCTATGAGCAGTTCTTC. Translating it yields CASRPGLAGPYEQFF.

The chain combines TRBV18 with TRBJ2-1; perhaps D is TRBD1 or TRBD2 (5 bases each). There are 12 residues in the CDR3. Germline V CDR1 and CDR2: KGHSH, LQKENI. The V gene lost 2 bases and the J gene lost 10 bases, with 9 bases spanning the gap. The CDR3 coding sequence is TGTGCCAGCTCACCAAGAGAGGGGGAGCAGTTCTTC. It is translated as CASSPREGEQFF. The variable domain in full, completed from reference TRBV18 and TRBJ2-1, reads NAGVMQNPRHLVRRRGQEARLRCSPMKGHSHVYWYRQLPEEGLKFMVYLQKENIIDESGMPKERFSAEFPKEGPSILRIQQVVRGDSAAYFCASSPREGEQFFGPGTRLTVL.

DNA of the CDR3: TGTGCCAGCAGCCAGCTGAGGGGCGACGGCTATGGCTACACCTTC. As protein: CASSQLRGDGYGYTF. This chain connects TRBV3-1 to TRBJ1-2, with D perhaps matching TRBD1 (5 bases). CDR1 is LGHDT and CDR2 is YNNKEL in the germline V gene (reference sequence). There are 15 residues in the CDR3. Trimming pared 3 bases from V and 4 bases from J, leaving 15 bases between.

CDR3 bases: TGCGCCAGCAGCTTGGAGGGGGCGCCCACTGAAGCTTTCTTT. Its protein is CASSLEGAPTEAFF. The J gene is TRBJ1-1, the V gene TRBV5-1, with TRBD1 matching 7 bases. V shed 0 bases and J 4 bases; nucleotides not matched to a gene: 3. This CDR3 is 14 amino acids long. CDR1 is SGHRS, CDR2 YFSETQ, per germline.

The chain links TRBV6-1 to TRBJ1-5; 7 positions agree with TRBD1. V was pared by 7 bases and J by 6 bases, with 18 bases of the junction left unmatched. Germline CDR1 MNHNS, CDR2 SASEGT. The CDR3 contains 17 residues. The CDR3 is CASTIGPNRGPSQPQHF. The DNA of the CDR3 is TGTGCCAGCACCATAGGCCCCAACAGGGGACCAAGTCAGCCCCAGCATTTT.

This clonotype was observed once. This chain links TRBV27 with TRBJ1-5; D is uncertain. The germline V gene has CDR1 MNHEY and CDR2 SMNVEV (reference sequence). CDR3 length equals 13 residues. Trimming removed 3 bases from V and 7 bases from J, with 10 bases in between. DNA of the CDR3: TGTGCCAGCAGTTTGTACCCGGGACAGCCCCAGCATTTT. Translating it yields CASSLYPGQPQHF.

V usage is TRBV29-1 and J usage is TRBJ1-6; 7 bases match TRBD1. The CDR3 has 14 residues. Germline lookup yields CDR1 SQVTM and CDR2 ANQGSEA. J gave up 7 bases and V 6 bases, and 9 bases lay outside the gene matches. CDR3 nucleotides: TGCAGCGTCTCGGGGGGGACAGAGAATTCACCCCTCCACTTT. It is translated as CSVSGGTENSPLHF.

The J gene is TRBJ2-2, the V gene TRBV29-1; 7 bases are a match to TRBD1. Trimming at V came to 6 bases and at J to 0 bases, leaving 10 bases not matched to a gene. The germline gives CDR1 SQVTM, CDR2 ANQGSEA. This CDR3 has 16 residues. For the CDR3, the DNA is TGCAGCGTGGAAAGTTTGGACAGGTCGAACACCGGGGAGCTGTTTTTT. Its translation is CSVESLDRSNTGELFF.

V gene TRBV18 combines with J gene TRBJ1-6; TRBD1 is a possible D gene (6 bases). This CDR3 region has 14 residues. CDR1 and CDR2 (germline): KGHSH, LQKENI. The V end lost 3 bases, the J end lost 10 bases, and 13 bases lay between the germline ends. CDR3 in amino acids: CASSPSGGDSPLHF. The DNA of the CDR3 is TGTGCCAGCTCACCCTCCGGGGGCGACTCACCCCTCCACTTT. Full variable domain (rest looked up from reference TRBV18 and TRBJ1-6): NAGVMQNPRHLVRRRGQEARLRCSPMKGHSHVYWYRQLPEEGLKFMVYLQKENIIDESGMPKERFSAEFPKEGPSILRIQQVVRGDSAAYFCASSPSGGDSPLHFGNGTRLTVT.

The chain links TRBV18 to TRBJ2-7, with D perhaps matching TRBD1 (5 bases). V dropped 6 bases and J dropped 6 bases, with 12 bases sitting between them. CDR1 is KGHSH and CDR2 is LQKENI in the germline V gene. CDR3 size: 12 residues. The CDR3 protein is CASSSGQTEQYV. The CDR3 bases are TGTGCCAGCTCGTCAGGGCAAACCGAGCAGTACGTC.

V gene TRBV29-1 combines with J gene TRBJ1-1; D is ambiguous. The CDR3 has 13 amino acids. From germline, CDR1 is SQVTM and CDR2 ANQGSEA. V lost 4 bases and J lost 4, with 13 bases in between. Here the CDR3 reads CSVARVAGTEAFF. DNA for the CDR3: TGCAGCGTTGCTCGGGTGGCAGGCACTGAAGCTTTCTTT. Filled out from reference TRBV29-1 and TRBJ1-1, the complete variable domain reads SAVISQKPSRDICQRGTSLTIQCQVDSQVTMMFWYRQQPGQSLTLIATANQGSEATYESGFVIDKFPISRPNLTFSTLTVSNMSPEDSSIYLCSVARVAGTEAFFGQGTRLTVV.

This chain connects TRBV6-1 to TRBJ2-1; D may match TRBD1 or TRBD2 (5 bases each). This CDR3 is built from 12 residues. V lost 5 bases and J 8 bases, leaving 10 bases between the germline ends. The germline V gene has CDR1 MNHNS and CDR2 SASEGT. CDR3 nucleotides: TGTGCCAGCAGTAGAGAGGGGTATGAGCAGTTCTTC. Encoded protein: CASSREGYEQFF.

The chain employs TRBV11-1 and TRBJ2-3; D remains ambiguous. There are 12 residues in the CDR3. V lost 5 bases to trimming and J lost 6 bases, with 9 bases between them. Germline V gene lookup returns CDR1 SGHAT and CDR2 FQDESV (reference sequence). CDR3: CASSVGRDTQYF. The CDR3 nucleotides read TGTGCCAGCAGCGTCGGTCGGGATACGCAGTATTTT.

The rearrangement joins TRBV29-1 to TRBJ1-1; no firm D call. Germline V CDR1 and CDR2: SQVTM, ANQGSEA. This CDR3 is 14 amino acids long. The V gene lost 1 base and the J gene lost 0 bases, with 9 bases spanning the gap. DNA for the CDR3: TGCAGCGTTGAAGGAATTGCTGTGAACACTGAAGCTTTCTTT. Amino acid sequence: CSVEGIAVNTEAFF.

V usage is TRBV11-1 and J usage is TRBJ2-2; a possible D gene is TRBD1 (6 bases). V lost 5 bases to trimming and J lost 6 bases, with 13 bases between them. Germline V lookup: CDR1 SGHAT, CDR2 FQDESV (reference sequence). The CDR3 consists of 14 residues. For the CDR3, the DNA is TGTGCCAGCAGCCCGAGCTCAGGGGCCGGGGAGCTGTTTTTT. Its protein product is CASSPSSGAGELFF.

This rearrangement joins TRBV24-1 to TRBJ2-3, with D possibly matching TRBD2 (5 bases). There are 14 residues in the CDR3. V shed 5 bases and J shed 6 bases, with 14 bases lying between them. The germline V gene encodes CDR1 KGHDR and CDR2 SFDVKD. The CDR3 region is CATSVGGPSDTQYF. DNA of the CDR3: TGTGCCACCAGTGTAGGCGGGCCCTCGGATACGCAGTATTTT.

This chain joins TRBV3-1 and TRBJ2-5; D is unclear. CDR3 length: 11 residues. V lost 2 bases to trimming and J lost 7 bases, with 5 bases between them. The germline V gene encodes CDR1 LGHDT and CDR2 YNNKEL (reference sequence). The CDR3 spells CASSQRRTQYF. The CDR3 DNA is TGTGCCAGCAGCCAACGCCGGACCCAGTACTTC.

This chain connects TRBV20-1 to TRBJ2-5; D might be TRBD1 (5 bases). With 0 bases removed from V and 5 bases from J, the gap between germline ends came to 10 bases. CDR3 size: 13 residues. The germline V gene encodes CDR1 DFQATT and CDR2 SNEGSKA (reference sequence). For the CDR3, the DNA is TGCAGTGCTAGAGATTCAGGGCTGGAGACCCAGTACTTC. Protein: CSARDSGLETQYF.

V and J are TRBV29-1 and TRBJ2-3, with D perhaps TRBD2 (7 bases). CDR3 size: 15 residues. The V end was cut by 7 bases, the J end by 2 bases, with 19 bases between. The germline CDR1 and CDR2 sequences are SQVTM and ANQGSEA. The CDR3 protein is CSAARGAGTTDTQYF. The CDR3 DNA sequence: TGCAGCGCCGCCAGGGGAGCGGGGACCACAGATACGCAGTATTTT.